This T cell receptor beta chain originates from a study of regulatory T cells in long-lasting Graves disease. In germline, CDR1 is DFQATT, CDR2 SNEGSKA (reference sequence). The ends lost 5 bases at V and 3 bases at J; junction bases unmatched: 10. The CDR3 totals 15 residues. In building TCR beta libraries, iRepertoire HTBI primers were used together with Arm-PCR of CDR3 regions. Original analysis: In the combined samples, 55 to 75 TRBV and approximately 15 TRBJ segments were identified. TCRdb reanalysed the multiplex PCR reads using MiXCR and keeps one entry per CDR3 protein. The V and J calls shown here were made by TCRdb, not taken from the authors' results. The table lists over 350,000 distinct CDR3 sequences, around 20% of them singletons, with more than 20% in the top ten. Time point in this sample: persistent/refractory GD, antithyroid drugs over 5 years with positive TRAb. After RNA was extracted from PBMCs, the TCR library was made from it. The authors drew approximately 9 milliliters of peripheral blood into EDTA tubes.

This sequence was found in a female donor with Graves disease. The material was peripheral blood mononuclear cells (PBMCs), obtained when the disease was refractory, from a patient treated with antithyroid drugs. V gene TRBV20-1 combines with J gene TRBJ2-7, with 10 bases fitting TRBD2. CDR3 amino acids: CSAPGTSEHNYEQYF. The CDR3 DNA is TGCAGTGCTCCCGGGACTAGCGAGCACAACTACGAGCAGTACTTC.